The sample holds many counts of the clone carrying this TCR beta chain. Its cognate antigen is unknown. This sample was taken from a study of regulatory T cells in long-lasting Graves disease. Germline CDR1 is DFQATT and CDR2 is SNEGSKA (reference sequence). Trimming removed 0 bases at V and 7 bases at J, with 30 bases between. The CDR3 has 19 amino acids. Study observations and caveats: Few sampled subjects may have lowered accuracy. Graves' patients with persistent disease showed TCR diversity lower than patients newly diagnosed.

The time point here: newly diagnosed GD, antithyroid drugs for less than 3 months. PBMCs were the source of the RNA used for TCR sequencing. Arm-PCR of CDR3 regions and iRepertoire HTBI primers were the basis on which TCR beta libraries were built. Using its own MiXCR run on the multiplex PCR reads, TCRdb lists one record per CDR3 protein. There are roughly 530,000 distinct CDR3 sequences in the sample; about 15% occur only once, and 20% to 25% lies in the top ten. This sample was shared with a second study, whose subject was T cells in Graves' hyperthyroidism and ophthalmopathy.

The chain joins TRBV20-1 to TRBJ1-2; D might be TRBD1 (6 bases). The sequences come from peripheral blood mononuclear cells (PBMCs), collected at new diagnosis, from a patient treated with antithyroid drugs. The receptor was isolated from a woman aged 40-60 years with Graves disease. The CDR3 coding sequence is TGCAGTGCTAGAGATTTTGTAGGGGGTGAGGTTGAGGCTAGACGTGGCTACACCTTC. It specifies CSARDFVGGEVEARRGYTF.